These T cell receptor beta chains were read from a single sample in a study of T cell responses to AZD1222 COVID-19 vaccine. Only in-frame clones appear in the TCRdb table, and some are missing; sequencing was by immunoSEQ multiplex PCR. This table holds 180,000 or so clones, over 85% found once. The material sequenced was peripheral blood, taken on day 0 of AZD1222 vaccination. The receptors derive from an adult in good health. Both conserved end residues are part of each CDR3. Fields, in order: D gene, clone size, CDR3 length, J gene, V gene, CDR3 DNA, CDR3 protein. The D gene is left open where the match is weak. The size entry is marked missing in some rows and otherwise reads once, few, many or a size class.

TRBD1 | NA | 16 | TRBJ2-5 | TRBV24-1 | TGTGCCACCAGTGATGGGGGACAGGGGCGCAGAGAGACCCAGTACTTC | CATSDGGQGRRETQYF
NA | NA | 11 | TRBJ2-3 | TRBV7-9 | TGTGCCAGCAGCCCGCGGGATACGCAGTATTTT | CASSPRDTQYF
NA | NA | 14 | TRBJ1-1 | TRBV24-1 | TGTGCCACCAGTGATGCCGGGGAGAACACTGAAGCTTTCTTT | CATSDAGENTEAFF
NA | NA | 14 | TRBJ1-5 | TRBV24-1 | TGTGCCACCAGTGATTTCGGACAGAACCAGCCCCAGCATTTT | CATSDFGQNQPQHF
NA | NA | 14 | TRBJ2-5 | TRBV5-1 | TGCGCCAGCAGCTTGGGGGCAGCCCAAGAGACCCAGTACTTC | CASSLGAAQETQYF
TRBD1 | NA | 15 | TRBJ1-5 | TRBV2 | TGTGCCAGCAGTGATCAGAGGACAGGGACCCAGCCCCAGCATTTT | CASSDQRTGTQPQHF
NA | NA | 10 | TRBJ1-1 | TRBV7-9 | TGTGCCAGCAGCTTTTATGAAGCTTTCTTT | CASSFYEAFF
TRBD1 | NA | 15 | TRBJ1-4 | TRBV5-4 | TGTGCCAGCAGCTTCAAGACAGGGGGGAATGAAAAACTGTTTTTT | CASSFKTGGNEKLFF
NA | NA | 12 | TRBJ1-1 | TRBV13 | TGTGCCAGCAGCCCACGGGAGGTGCAAGCTTTCTTT | CASSPREVQAFF
NA | NA | 14 | TRBJ1-4 | TRBV18 | TGTGCCAGCTCACCACGGGCAGGGGATGAAAAACTGTTTTTT | CASSPRAGDEKLFF
TRBD1 | NA | 12 | TRBJ1-2 | TRBV6-5 | TGTGCCAGCAGGACAGGGAGCAGCGGCTACACCTTC | CASRTGSSGYTF
NA | NA | 15 | TRBJ1-2 | TRBV27 | TGTGCCAGCAGTTTATCGGCAGGTTCCTACTATGGCTACACCTTC | CASSLSAGSYYGYTF
NA | NA | 11 | TRBJ1-1 | TRBV18 | TGTGCCAGCTCACCAGGGTTTGAGGCTTTCTTT | CASSPGFEAFF
NA | NA | 12 | TRBJ2-7 | TRBV29-1 | TGCAGCGTTGTGGGGGCGGGGGACGAGCAGTACTTC | CSVVGAGDEQYF
NA | NA | 10 | TRBJ1-1 | TRBV28 | TGTGCCAGCACCCACAGAGCAACTTTCTTT | CASTHRATFF
TRBD1 | once | 16 | TRBJ1-1 | TRBV27 | TGTGCCAGCAGTTTATTCCCAGGGGGCTTTGGCACTGAAGCTTTCTTT | CASSLFPGGFGTEAFF
TRBD2 | NA | 15 | TRBJ2-1 | TRBV5-4 | TGTGCCAGCAGCCCGTCGCGGGAGCCGGGGAATGAGCAGTTCTTC | CASSPSREPGNEQFF
TRBD1 | NA | 14 | TRBJ2-7 | TRBV27 | TGTGCCAGCAGTGCCGGGACAGAGCTCTACGAGCAGTACTTC | CASSAGTELYEQYF
NA | NA | 14 | TRBJ2-7 | TRBV2 | TGTGCCAGCAGTGAAAGAGGCCGAACCTACGAGCAGTACTTC | CASSERGRTYEQYF
TRBD1 | NA | 15 | TRBJ2-1 | TRBV29-1 | TGCAGCGTAGCCTCCGGGACAGGGAGTCTTGACGAGCAGTTCTTC | CSVASGTGSLDEQFF
TRBD2 | NA | 14 | TRBJ2-1 | TRBV12-5 | TGTGCTAGTGGTTTGACTAGCGGGAGGGATGAGCAGTTCTTC | CASGLTSGRDEQFF
NA | NA | 16 | TRBJ2-2 | TRBV10-2 | TGCGCCAGCAGTGAGCGAGGTAGCCGAACCACCGGGGAGCTGTTTTTT | CASSERGSRTTGELFF
NA | few | 13 | TRBJ2-3 | TRBV4-1 | TGCGCCAGCAGCCAAGCAGGGACAGATACGCAGTATTTT | CASSQAGTDTQYF
TRBD2 | NA | 13 | TRBJ2-1 | TRBV11-3 | TGTGCCAGCAGCTTAGGCCGGACTAGCGAGCAGTTCTTC | CASSLGRTSEQFF
NA | NA | 14 | TRBJ1-3 | TRBV5-1 | TGCGCCAGCAGCTTGCAGGGTTTGGGGAACACCATATATTTT | CASSLQGLGNTIYF
NA | NA | 18 | TRBJ1-4 | TRBV21-1 | TGTGCCAGCAGCAAAAAAGGTAGGCATGAAGCAACTAATGAAAAACTGTTTTTT | CASSKKGRHEATNEKLFF
NA | NA | 14 | TRBJ1-6 | TRBV6-2/TRBV6-3 | TGTGCCAGCAGTTACGGGGCCTATAATTCACCCCTCCACTTT | CASSYGAYNSPLHF
TRBD2 | once | 19 | TRBJ2-7 | TRBV19 | TGTGCCAGTAGTAATCCGGGACTAGCGGGAGAGCACGCTTACTACGAGCAGTACTTC | CASSNPGLAGEHAYYEQYF
NA | once | 11 | TRBJ2-3 | TRBV6-6 | TGTGCCAGCAGCCAATTAGATACGCAGTATTTT | CASSQLDTQYF
TRBD2 | NA | 15 | TRBJ2-1 | TRBV5-4 | TGTGCCAGCAGCTTGGGGACTAGCGGGAGCGGTGAGCAGTTCTTC | CASSLGTSGSGEQFF
NA | NA | 16 | TRBJ2-1 | TRBV21-1 | TGTGCCAGCAGCAATCGGACTAGCGGTACATACAATGAGCAGTTCTTC | CASSNRTSGTYNEQFF
NA | NA | 14 | TRBJ2-7 | TRBV7-9 | TGTGCCAGCAGCTTAGCGGGAGGAAACTACGAGCAGTACTTC | CASSLAGGNYEQYF
NA | NA | 15 | TRBJ1-2 | TRBV10-3 | TGTGCCACGCGCGGCCAGGGAGTCGATAACTATGGCTACACCTTC | CATRGQGVDNYGYTF
TRBD2 | NA | 15 | TRBJ2-7 | TRBV5-4 | TGTGCCAGCCAAGACTCGCGGACTAGTGGGTCCGAGCAGTACTTC | CASQDSRTSGSEQYF
TRBD1 | NA | 14 | TRBJ1-5 | TRBV6-5 | TGTGCCAGCAGTCAGGGACAGGGCAATCAGCCCCAGCATTTT | CASSQGQGNQPQHF
TRBD1 | NA | 13 | TRBJ1-2 | TRBV30 | TGTGCCTGGAGTAGGGACAGACCCTATGGCTACACCTTC | CAWSRDRPYGYTF
NA | NA | 13 | TRBJ1-2 | TRBV7-6 | TGTGCCAGCACCCCCGGGGGGGGTTATGGCTACACCTTC | CASTPGGGYGYTF
NA | NA | 19 | TRBJ2-7 | TRBV5-1 | TGCGCCAGCAGCTTGACTATCCATCCCGAGCCAGGGGTGGCCTACGAGCAGTACTTC | CASSLTIHPEPGVAYEQYF
TRBD2 | NA | 15 | TRBJ2-3 | TRBV19 | TGTGCCAGTAGTTTCACCCGGACTAGTACAGATACGCAGTATTTT | CASSFTRTSTDTQYF
NA | NA | 14 | TRBJ2-5 | TRBV13 | TGTGCCAGCAGCTTCCATCTAGAACAAGAGACCCAGTACTTC | CASSFHLEQETQYF
NA | once | 17 | TRBJ2-3 | TRBV13 | TGTGCCAGCAGCCCGCCCTACATGCTGATCGGCACAGATACGCAGTATTTT | CASSPPYMLIGTDTQYF
TRBD1 | NA | 13 | TRBJ2-7 | TRBV12-3/TRBV12-4 | TGTGCCAGCAGTTTAGGACAGGGCTACGAGCAGTACTTC | CASSLGQGYEQYF
NA | NA | 15 | TRBJ1-5 | TRBV5-1 | TGCGCCAGCAGCGAATCCCGTCCGTGGGATCAGCCCCAGCATTTT | CASSESRPWDQPQHF
NA | NA | 13 | TRBJ2-5 | TRBV29-1 | TGCAGCGTTGAAACGGGACGTGGGGCGGCCCAGTACTTC | CSVETGRGAAQYF
TRBD1 | NA | 13 | TRBJ2-1 | TRBV5-4 | TGTGCCAGCAGCTCGGACAGGGGGCGGCTTCTGTTCTTC | CASSSDRGRLLFF
NA | NA | 16 | TRBJ1-2 | TRBV18 | TGTGCCAGCTCACCACCGTTAAGACAGGCTCCCTATGGCTACACCTTC | CASSPPLRQAPYGYTF
TRBD2 | NA | 18 | TRBJ2-2 | TRBV11-2 | TGTGCCAGCAGAGTTGTTGGGACTAGCGGGACGGGCACCGGGGAGCTGTTTTTT | CASRVVGTSGTGTGELFF
TRBD2 | few | 13 | TRBJ2-1 | TRBV29-1 | TGCAGCGTTGAAACGGGAGGCTACAATGAGCAGTTCTTC | CSVETGGYNEQFF
TRBD2 | NA | 14 | TRBJ2-1 | TRBV7-8 | TGTGCCAGCAGCCCAGCGGGGTCCTACAATGAGCAGTTCTTC | CASSPAGSYNEQFF
NA | NA | 15 | TRBJ2-7 | TRBV5-1 | TGCGCCAGCTCCCTTAACTCCGGGACAATCTACGAGCAGTACTTC | CASSLNSGTIYEQYF
NA | NA | 15 | TRBJ2-7 | TRBV21-1 | TGTGCCAGCAGCAATAAACGGGATTTCACAGGCCCACAGGGATTC | CASSNKRDFTGPQGF
NA | NA | 14 | TRBJ2-7 | TRBV2 | TGTGCCAGCAGTGAAGACCCCTACTCCTACGAGCAGTACTTC | CASSEDPYSYEQYF
TRBD2 | NA | 15 | TRBJ2-5 | TRBV5-1 | TGCGCCAGCAGCGAAGGACTAGTTAGCGGTGAGACCCAGTACTTC | CASSEGLVSGETQYF
TRBD2 | NA | 14 | TRBJ2-7 | TRBV3-1/TRBV3-2 | TGTGCCAGCAGCCAAGGGACTAGCAGCATCGAGCAGTACTTC | CASSQGTSSIEQYF
NA | NA | 13 | TRBJ2-7 | TRBV12-3/TRBV12-4 | TGTGCCAGCAGTTTGCCGGGTACCTACGAGCAGTACTTC | CASSLPGTYEQYF